The 11 T cell receptor beta chains below come from one sample, sequenced in a study of T cell changes during pregnancy in multiple sclerosis. Some clones are missing from TCRdb's copy, which holds only in-frame ones; the method was immunoSEQ multiplex PCR. The table records 20,000 to 25,000 clones, under 95% of them present only once. This material consisted of CD4+ T cells from peripheral blood mononuclear cells, taken in the third trimester of pregnancy. These receptors came from a female donor with multiple sclerosis, enrolled in a pregnancy study.

The CDR3 DNA sequence: TGTGCCATCAGTATAGACAGGGTGAATTCACCCCTCCACTTT. This encodes CAISIDRVNSPLHF. The chain has TRBV10-3 and TRBJ1-6; 7 positions agree with TRBD1. The CDR3 runs to 14 residues. Germline trimming cut 5 bases from V and 7 bases from J; bases unmatched to any gene: 5. Germline CDR1 ENHRY, CDR2 SYGVKD.

This clone was found a few times. V gene TRBV18 combines with J gene TRBJ1-1; perhaps TRBD1 as D (6 bases). The CDR3 consists of 14 residues. Trimming stripped 2 bases from V and 1 base from J, with 8 bases between. Per germline, CDR1 KGHSH and CDR2 LQKENI. This CDR3 is CASSPTGSNTEAFF. Here the CDR3 DNA reads TGTGCCAGCTCACCAACAGGGTCGAACACTGAAGCTTTCTTT.

The chain employs TRBV7-2 and TRBJ1-6; the D is unclear. Germline lookup yields CDR1 SGHTA and CDR2 FQGNSA. The CDR3 consists of 14 residues. The V and J ends lost 1 base and 9 bases respectively, with 10 bases between them. The CDR3 nucleotides read TGTGCCAGCAGCTTAGACGGGAGGGTTTCACCCCTCCACTTT. Translating gives CASSLDGRVSPLHF.

The chain couples TRBV18 to TRBJ2-7; D uncertain. The CDR3 length is 12 residues. Germline V gives CDR1 KGHSH, CDR2 LQKENI. The V end lost 3 bases, the J end lost 6 bases, and 9 bases lay between the germline ends. CDR3 coding DNA: TGTGCCAGCTCACCCCCCGCCGGCGAGCAGTACTTC. This encodes CASSPPAGEQYF. The complete variable domain, with remaining parts taken from reference TRBV18 and TRBJ2-7, reads NAGVMQNPRHLVRRRGQEARLRCSPMKGHSHVYWYRQLPEEGLKFMVYLQKENIIDESGMPKERFSAEFPKEGPSILRIQQVVRGDSAAYFCASSPPAGEQYFGPGTRLTVT.

The V gene is TRBV28, the J gene TRBJ2-7; 7 bases are shared with TRBD1. Trimming cost V 2 bases and J 5 bases; bases outside gene matches: 9. The CDR3 runs to 15 residues. Germline V gives CDR1 MDHEN, CDR2 SYDVKM. CDR3: CASSLPIQGSHEQYF. CDR3 sequence (DNA): TGTGCCAGCAGTTTACCCATACAGGGGTCCCACGAGCAGTACTTC.

This clone occurred a few times. This chain joins TRBV7-9 and TRBJ1-1; D perhaps matches TRBD1 (5 bases). The CDR3 loop spans 13 amino acids. CDR1 SEHNR and CDR2 FQNEAQ come from the germline V gene (reference sequence). The V gene lost 0 bases and the J gene lost 8 bases, with 10 bases spanning the gap. The chain's CDR3 is CASSLAGEGEAFF. The CDR3 coding sequence is TGTGCCAGCAGCTTAGCAGGGGAAGGGGAAGCTTTCTTT.

The DNA for the CDR3 is TGTGCCATTGGACTAGCGGCTTTCACAGATACGCAGTATTTT. It codes for CAIGLAAFTDTQYF. This sequence joins TRBV2 and TRBJ2-3; 10 positions match TRBD2. CDR1 SNHLY and CDR2 FYNNEI come from the germline V gene. The CDR3 is 14 residues long. V was clipped by 10 bases and J by 2 bases; unmatched bases: 6.

The chain uses TRBV18 and TRBJ1-1; TRBD1 aligns across 7 bases. This CDR3 is 15 amino acids long. The germline V gene has CDR1 KGHSH and CDR2 LQKENI. Trimming at V came to 6 bases and at J to 11 bases, leaving 18 bases not matched to a gene. CDR3 DNA: TGTGCCAGCTCTCAACACCCTGGGACAGTTGAGGGGGCTTTCTTT. It encodes CASSQHPGTVEGAFF.

J is TRBJ1-2 and V is TRBV5-6, with D uncertain. The ends were cut back, 6 bases at V and 4 bases at J, with 13 bases in the middle. Germline V gene lookup returns CDR1 SGHDT and CDR2 YYEEEE. This CDR3 region has 13 residues. The CDR3 DNA is TGTGCCAGCACCCGGCGGGAGGGCTATGGCTACACCTTC. Residues: CASTRREGYGYTF.

The V gene is TRBV6-1, the J gene TRBJ1-3; 8 bases fit TRBD1. Germline V gene data show CDR1 as MNHNS and CDR2 as SASEGT. J lost 3 bases, V lost 10 bases, and 8 bases had no gene match. The CDR3 consists of 14 residues. The CDR3 nucleotides are TGTGCCATTTCGGACAGGGCAGGTGGAAACACCATATATTTT. Protein product: CAISDRAGGNTIYF.

The chain has TRBV5-5 and TRBJ1-2, with D tentatively TRBD1 (5 bases). Germline V gene sequence: CDR1 SGHKS, CDR2 YYEKEE (reference sequence). The V and J ends lost 4 bases and 2 bases respectively, with 18 bases between them. CDR3 size: 16 residues. This chain's CDR3 is CASSLYNTGSNYGYTF. The CDR3 bases are TGTGCCAGCAGCCTATATAACACAGGCTCGAACTATGGCTACACCTTC.